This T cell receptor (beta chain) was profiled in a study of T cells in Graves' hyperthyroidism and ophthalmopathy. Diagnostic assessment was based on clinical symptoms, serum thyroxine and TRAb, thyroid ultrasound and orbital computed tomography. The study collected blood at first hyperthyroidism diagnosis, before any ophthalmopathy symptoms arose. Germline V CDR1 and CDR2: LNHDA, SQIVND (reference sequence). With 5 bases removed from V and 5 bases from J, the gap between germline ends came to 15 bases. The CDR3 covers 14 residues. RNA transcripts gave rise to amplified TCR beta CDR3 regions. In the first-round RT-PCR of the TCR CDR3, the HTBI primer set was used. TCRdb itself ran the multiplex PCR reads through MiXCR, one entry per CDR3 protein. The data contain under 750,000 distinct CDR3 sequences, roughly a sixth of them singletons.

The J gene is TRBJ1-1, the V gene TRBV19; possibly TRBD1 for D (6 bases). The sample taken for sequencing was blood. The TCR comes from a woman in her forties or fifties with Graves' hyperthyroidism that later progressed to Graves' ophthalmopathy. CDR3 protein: CASSLWEQGTEAFF. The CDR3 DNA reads TGTGCCAGTAGTTTATGGGAACAGGGTACTGAAGCTTTCTTT. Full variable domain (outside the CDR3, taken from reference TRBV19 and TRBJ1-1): DGGITQSPKYLFRKEGQNVTLSCEQNLNHDAMYWYRQDPGQGLRLIYYSQIVNDFQKGDIAEGYSVSREKKESFPLTVTSAQKNPTAFYLCASSLWEQGTEAFFGQGTRLTVV.